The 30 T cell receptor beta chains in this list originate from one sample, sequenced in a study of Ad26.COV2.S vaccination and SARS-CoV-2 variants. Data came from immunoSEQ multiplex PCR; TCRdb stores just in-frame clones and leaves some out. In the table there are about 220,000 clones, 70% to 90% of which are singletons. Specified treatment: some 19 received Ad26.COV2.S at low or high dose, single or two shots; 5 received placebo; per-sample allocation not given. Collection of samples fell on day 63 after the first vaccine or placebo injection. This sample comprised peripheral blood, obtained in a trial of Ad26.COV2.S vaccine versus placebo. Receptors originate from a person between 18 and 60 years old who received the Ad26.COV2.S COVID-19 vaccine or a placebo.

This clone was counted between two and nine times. The CDR3 is CASSLRPSAAEDTQYF. The DNA for the CDR3 is TGTGCCAGCAGCCTCCGGCCCTCTGCCGCGGAAGATACGCAGTATTTT. The chain joins TRBV3-1 (or the pseudogene TRBV3-2) to TRBJ2-3; D gene ambiguous. The CDR3 is made up of 16 amino acids. CDR1 LGHDT and CDR2 YNNKEL come from the germline V gene (reference sequence). The V end lost 4 bases, the J end lost 5 bases, and 19 bases lay between the germline ends.

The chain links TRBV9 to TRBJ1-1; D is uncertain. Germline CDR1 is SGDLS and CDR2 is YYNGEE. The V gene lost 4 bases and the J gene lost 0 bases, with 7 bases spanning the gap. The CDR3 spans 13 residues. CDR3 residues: CASSIRLNTEAFF. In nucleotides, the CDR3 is TGTGCCAGCAGCATCAGACTGAACACTGAAGCTTTCTTT.

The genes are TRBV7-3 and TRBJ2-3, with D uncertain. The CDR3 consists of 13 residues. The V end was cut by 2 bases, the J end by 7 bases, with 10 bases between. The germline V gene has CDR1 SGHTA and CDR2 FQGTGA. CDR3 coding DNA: TGTGCCAGCAGCTTAGTGAAGGGTAATACGCAGTATTTT. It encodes CASSLVKGNTQYF.

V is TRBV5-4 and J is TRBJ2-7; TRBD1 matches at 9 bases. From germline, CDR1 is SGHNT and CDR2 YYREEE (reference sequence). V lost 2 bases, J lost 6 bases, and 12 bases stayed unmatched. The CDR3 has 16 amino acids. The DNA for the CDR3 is TGTGCCAGCAGCTTAGGAGGGGGACAGGGCCTCGGCGAGCAGTACTTC. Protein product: CASSLGGGQGLGEQYF.

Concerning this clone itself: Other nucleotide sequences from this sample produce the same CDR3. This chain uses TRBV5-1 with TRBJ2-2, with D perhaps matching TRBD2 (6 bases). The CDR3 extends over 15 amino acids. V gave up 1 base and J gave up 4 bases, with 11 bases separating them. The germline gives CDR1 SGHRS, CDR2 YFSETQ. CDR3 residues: CASSLSQGGTGELFF. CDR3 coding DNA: TGCGCCAGCAGCTTGTCCCAGGGAGGCACCGGGGAGCTGTTTTTT.

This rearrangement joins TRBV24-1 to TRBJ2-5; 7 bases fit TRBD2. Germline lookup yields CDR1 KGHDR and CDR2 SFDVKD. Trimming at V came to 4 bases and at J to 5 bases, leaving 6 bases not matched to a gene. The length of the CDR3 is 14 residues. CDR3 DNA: TGTGCCACCAGTGACTCACTAGCGATTGAGACCCAGTACTTC. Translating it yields CATSDSLAIETQYF.

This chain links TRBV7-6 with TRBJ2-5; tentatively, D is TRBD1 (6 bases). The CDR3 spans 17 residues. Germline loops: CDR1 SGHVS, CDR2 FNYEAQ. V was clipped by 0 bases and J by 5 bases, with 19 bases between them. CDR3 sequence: CASSLAGKGVTKETQYF. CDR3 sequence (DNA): TGTGCCAGCAGCTTAGCGGGGAAGGGGGTTACTAAGGAGACCCAGTACTTC.

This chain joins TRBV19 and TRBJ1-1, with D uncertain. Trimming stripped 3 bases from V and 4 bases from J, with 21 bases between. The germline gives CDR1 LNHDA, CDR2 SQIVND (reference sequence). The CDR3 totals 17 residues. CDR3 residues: CASSMLPSQKWPTEAFF. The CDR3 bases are TGTGCCAGTAGTATGCTCCCGAGTCAGAAGTGGCCCACTGAAGCTTTCTTT.

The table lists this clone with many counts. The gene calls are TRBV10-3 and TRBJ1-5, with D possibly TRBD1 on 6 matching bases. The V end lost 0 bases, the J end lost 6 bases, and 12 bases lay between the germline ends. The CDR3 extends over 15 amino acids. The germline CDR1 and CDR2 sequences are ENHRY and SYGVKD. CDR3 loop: CAISESRGGGQPQHF. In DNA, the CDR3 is TGTGCCATCAGTGAGTCGCGGGGGGGCGGTCAGCCCCAGCATTTT.

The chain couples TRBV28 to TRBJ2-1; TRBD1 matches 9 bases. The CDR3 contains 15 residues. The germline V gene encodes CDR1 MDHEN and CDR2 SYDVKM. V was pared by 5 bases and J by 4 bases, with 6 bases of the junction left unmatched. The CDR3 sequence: CASSQSGTGYNEQFF. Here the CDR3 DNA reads TGTGCCAGCAGTCAATCCGGGACAGGGTACAATGAGCAGTTCTTC. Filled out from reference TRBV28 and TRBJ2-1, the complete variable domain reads DVKVTQSSRYLVKRTGEKVFLECVQDMDHENMFWYRQDPGLGLRLIYFSYDVKMKEKGDIPEGYSVSREKKERFSLILESASTNQTSMYLCASSQSGTGYNEQFFGPGTRLTVL.

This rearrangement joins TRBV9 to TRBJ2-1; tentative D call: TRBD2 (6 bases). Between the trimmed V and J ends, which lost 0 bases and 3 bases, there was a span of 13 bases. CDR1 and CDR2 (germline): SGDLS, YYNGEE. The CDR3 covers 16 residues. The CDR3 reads CASSVGGTSVYNEQFF. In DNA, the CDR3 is TGTGCCAGCAGCGTAGGAGGGACTTCTGTCTACAATGAGCAGTTCTTC.

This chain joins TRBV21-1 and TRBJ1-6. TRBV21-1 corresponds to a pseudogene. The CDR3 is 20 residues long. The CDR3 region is CASLMDPSLDPVEPNSPLHF. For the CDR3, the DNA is TGTGCCAGCCTAATGGACCCATCCCTCGACCCGGTGGAACCAAATTCACCCCTCCACTTT.

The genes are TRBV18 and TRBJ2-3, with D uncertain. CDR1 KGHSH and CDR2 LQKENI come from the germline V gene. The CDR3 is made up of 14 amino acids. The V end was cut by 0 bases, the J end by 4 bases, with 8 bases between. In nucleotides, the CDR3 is TGTGCCAGCTCACCACCGATAAGTTCAGATACGCAGTATTTT. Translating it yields CASSPPISSDTQYF.

This CDR3 is CASSGKVQETQYF. DNA for the CDR3: TGTGCCAGCAGCGGGAAAGTCCAAGAGACCCAGTACTTC. The chain is built from TRBV12-3 or TRBV12-4 and TRBJ2-5, with D maybe TRBD2 (5 bases). The V end was cut by 6 bases, the J end by 1 base, with 9 bases between. CDR3 length: 13 amino acids.

Here the CDR3 DNA reads TGTGCCAGCAGTTACGGGGCCCCACTTGAGCAGTACTTC. As protein: CASSYGAPLEQYF. The chain has TRBV6-2 or TRBV6-3 and TRBJ2-7; possible D gene TRBD1, 5 bases. The ends were cut back, 2 bases at V and 7 bases at J, with 12 bases in the middle. Germline V CDR1 and CDR2: MNHEY, SVGEGT. This CDR3 has 13 amino acids.

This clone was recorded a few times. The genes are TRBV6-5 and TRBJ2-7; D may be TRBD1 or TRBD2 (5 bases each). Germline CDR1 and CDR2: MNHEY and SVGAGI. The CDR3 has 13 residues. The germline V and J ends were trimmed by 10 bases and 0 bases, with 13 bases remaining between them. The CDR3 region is CANLGDGSYEQYF. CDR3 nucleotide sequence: TGTGCCAATCTCGGGGACGGCTCCTACGAGCAGTACTTC.

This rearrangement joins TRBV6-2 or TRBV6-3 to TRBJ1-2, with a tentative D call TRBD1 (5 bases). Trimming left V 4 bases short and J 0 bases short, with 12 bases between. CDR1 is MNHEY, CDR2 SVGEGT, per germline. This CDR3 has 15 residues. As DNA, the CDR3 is TGTGCCAGCAGTTCCTGGACACAAACTAACTATGGCTACACCTTC. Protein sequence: CASSSWTQTNYGYTF.

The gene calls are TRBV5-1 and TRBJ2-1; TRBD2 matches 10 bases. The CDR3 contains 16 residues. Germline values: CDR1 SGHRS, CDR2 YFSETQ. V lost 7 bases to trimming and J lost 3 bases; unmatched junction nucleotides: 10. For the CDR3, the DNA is TGCGCCAGCGGAACCAAAGCGGGGGGGTTCTACAATGAGCAGTTCTTC. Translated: CASGTKAGGFYNEQFF.

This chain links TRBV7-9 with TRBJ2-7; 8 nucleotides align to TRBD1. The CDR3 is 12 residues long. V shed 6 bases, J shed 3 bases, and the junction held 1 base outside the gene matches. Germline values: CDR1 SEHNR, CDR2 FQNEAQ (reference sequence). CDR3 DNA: TGTGCCAGCAGACAGGGGGACTACGAGCAGTACTTC. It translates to CASRQGDYEQYF.

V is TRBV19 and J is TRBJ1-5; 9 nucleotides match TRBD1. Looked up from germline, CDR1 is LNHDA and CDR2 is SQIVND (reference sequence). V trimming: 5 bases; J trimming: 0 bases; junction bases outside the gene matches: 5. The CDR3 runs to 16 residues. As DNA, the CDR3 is TGTGCCAGTAGTGAGGACAGGGGATATAGCAATCAGCCCCAGCATTTT. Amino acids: CASSEDRGYSNQPQHF.

In DNA, the CDR3 is TGTGCCAGTCGACTTTACAATGAGCAGTTCTTC. It translates to CASRLYNEQFF. The V gene is TRBV28, the J gene TRBJ2-1, with D unclear. The germline CDR1 and CDR2 sequences are MDHEN and SYDVKM. Trimming took 9 bases from V and 4 from J, leaving 7 bases between them. This CDR3 has 11 residues.

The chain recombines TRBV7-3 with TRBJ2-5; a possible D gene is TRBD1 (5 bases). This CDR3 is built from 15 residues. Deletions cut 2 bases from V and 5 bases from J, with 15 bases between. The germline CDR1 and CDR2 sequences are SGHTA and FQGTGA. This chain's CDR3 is CASSLRAGNMETQYF. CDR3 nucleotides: TGTGCCAGCAGCTTACGGGCAGGGAACATGGAGACCCAGTACTTC. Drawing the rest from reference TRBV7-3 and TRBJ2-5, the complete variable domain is GAGVSQTPSNKVTEKGKYVELRCDPISGHTALYWYRQSLGQGPEFLIYFQGTGAADDSGLPNDRFFAVRPEGSVSTLKIQRTERGDSAVYLCASSLRAGNMETQYFGPGTRLLVL.

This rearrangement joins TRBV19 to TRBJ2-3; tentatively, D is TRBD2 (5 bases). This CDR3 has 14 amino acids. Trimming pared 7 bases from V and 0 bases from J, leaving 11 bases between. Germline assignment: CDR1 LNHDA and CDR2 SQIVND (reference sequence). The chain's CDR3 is CASTPGGSTDTQYF. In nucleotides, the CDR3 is TGTGCCAGTACTCCCGGCGGGAGCACAGATACGCAGTATTTT.

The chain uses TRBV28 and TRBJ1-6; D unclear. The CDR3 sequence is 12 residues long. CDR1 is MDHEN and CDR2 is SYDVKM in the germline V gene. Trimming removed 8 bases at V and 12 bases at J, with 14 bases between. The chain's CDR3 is CASVEGQRPLHF. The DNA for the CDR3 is TGTGCCAGCGTGGAAGGCCAGAGACCCCTCCACTTT.

CDR3 DNA sequence: TGCGCCAGCAGCTTGGATCCTAGGAGCACCGGGGAGCTGTTTTTT. Residues: CASSLDPRSTGELFF. The rearrangement links TRBV5-1 to TRBJ2-2; D remains unclear. The CDR3 has 15 residues. CDR1 and CDR2 (germline): SGHRS, YFSETQ. Deletions cut 0 bases from V and 4 bases from J, with 10 bases between.

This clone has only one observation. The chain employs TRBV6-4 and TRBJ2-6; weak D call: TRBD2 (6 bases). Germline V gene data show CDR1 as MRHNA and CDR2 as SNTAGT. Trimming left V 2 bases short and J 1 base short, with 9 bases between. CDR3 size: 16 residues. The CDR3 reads CASSDSAGSGANVLTF. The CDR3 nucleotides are TGTGCCAGCAGTGACAGCGCGGGGTCTGGGGCCAACGTCCTGACTTTC.

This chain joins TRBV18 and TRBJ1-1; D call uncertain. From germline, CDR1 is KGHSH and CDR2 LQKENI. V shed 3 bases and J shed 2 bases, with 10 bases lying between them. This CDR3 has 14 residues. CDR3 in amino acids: CASSPGRPNTEAFF. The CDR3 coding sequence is TGTGCCAGCTCACCTGGGCGGCCTAACACTGAAGCTTTCTTT.

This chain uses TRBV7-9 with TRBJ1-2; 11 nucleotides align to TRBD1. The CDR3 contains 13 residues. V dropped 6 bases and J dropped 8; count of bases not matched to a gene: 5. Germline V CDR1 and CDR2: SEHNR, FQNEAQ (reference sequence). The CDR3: CASRPGTGGGYTF. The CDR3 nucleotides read TGTGCCAGCAGACCCGGGACAGGGGGAGGCTACACCTTC.

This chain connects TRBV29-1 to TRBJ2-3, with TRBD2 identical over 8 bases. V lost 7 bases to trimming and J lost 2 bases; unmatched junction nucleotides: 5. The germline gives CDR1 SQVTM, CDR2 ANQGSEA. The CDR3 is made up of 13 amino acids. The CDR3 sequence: CSGSGRLTDTQYF. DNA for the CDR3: TGCAGCGGGAGCGGGAGACTCACAGATACGCAGTATTTT.

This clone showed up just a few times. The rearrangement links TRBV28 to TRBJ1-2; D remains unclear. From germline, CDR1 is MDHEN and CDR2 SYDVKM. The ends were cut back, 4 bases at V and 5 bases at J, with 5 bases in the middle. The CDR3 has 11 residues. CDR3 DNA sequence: TGTGCCAGCAGTTATACGTATGGCTACACCTTC. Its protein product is CASSYTYGYTF.